The TCR beta chain described here comes from a study of cytomegalovirus exposure and HLA in healthy donors (dated by TCRdb to about 2017). Regarding the complete study: An earlier analysis of some 500 of the donors reported approximately 290 Gb of sequence data and 117 million unique TCR beta sequences from roughly 200 million T cells. An earlier analysis of fewer than 750 of the donors used high-throughput TCR beta sequencing to judge whether each TCR beta V gene segment behaved as functional or pseudogenic. A later analysis re-analyzed previously published TCR beta repertoires from 666 donors and added high-resolution HLA genotyping to study TCR occurrence patterns. Donor age, sex, ethnicity and CMV serostatus were compiled together with the repertoire data. The study used immunosequencing to profile the T cell repertoires of several hundred subjects and linked those repertoires to cytomegalovirus serostatus. HLA typing included class I and class II loci at four-digit resolution. Along with the approximately 620-subject first cohort, a separate validation cohort of over a hundred different subjects was used. About five DR-DQ haplotypes were treated as single units for association and clustering because of strong linkage in the cohort. Among the approximately 430 genotyped donors, around 81% belonged to the genetic ancestry cluster associated with self-reported Caucasian donors. The later analysis used no new phenotypic data to find candidate immune exposures, relying instead on TCR beta sequences and their occurrence across donors. To predict cytomegalovirus infection status, the study brought together high-throughput TCR immunosequencing, statistical association of individual TCRs with disease status, and machine learning. About 280 gigabases of sequencing data and 78 million or so unique TCR sequences were included in an early release covering about 620 HLA-typed donors. The number of donors typed differed by locus, with 629-630 for A, B, C, DRB1 and DQB1, around 560 for DQA1, approximately 580 for DPA1, and 472 for DPB1. Among some 410 genotyped donors of the cohort, an average of roughly 240,000 unique TCR beta nucleotide sequences were sequenced per donor, about a sixth of them non-productive. Genome-wide SNP genotypes for about 60% of the roughly 700 donors were used in a later genetic analysis, which treated that subset as a discovery cohort. The aim of the study was to test whether cataloging public T cell receptors could identify signatures of past pathogen exposure. Every repertoire in the discovery cohort had been generated on one and the same sequencing platform.

Worth noting for this clone: What this receptor recognizes is not known. Qualities for individual bases were not recorded, and no much larger clone is one base off.

The method behind the library was the immunoSEQ multiplex PCR assay. For the multiplex PCR, a mixture combining 60 forward primers for TCR Vbeta segments and 13 reverse primers for TCR Jbeta segments was used. A multiplex PCR assay on genomic DNA amplified the CDR3 region of rearranged TCR beta genes. The Illumina HiSeq System was used to sequence the amplified TCR beta libraries as 87-base-pair reads. Processing in the source paper ran as follows. Across the roughly 640 repertoires, a later analysis counted about 81 million unique TCR beta chains, approximately 10 million of which were shared by at least two donors. Raw reads were error-corrected and collapsed into unique sequences with a nearest-neighbor algorithm that merged closely related sequences to remove PCR and sequencing errors. V, D and J gene segments were assigned by aligning CDR3 sequences to IMGT reference sequences. Each retained sequence needed at least a six-nucleotide match to both a V gene segment and a J gene segment. A rearrangement counted as productive if the CDR3 had no stop codons and remained in frame with V and J, and every other rearrangement counted as non-productive. Following IMGT convention, CDR3 was defined as the stretch from the second conserved V-encoded cysteine to the conserved J-encoded phenylalanine. Sequences without an unambiguous match to a single V gene segment were excluded from the earlier analysis of several hundred of the donors. In an earlier analysis of several hundred of the donors, V segments were called functional above 56.7% productive rearrangements and were called segregating when the between-donor standard deviation exceeded 5%. A statistical classification framework was built for diagnosing cytomegalovirus status from the catalog of TCR beta chain sequences. A later analysis assigned V and J genes by comparing TCR nucleotide sequences with IMGT/GENE-DB human TR gene sequences. A later analysis assigned CDR3 sequences and most-parsimonious VDJ recombination scenarios with the TCRdist pipeline. In a later analysis, every TCR beta chain was defined by the combination of its CDR3 amino acid sequence and its V-gene family, and reads without a unique V-gene family were dropped. A later analysis removed 500 to 600 highly shared, low-generation-probability nucleotide sequences to deal with suspected cross-contamination and a sequencing artifact. For each public chain, a later analysis derived a clonal expansion index from normalized ranks of inferred template counts within each repertoire. In a later analysis, generation probabilities were computed using a VDJ recombination model fitted to out-of-frame rearrangements, and the results were checked against IGoR. In a later analysis, hypergeometric tests were used to score TCR-TCR, TCR-HLA and TCR-CMV co-occurrence, with a repertoire-size bias correction applied to TCR pairs. False discovery rates were estimated in a later analysis by permuting HLA or CMV assignments 20 times. In a later analysis, co-occurring TCRs were grouped with DBSCAN, and TCRdist sequence similarity was added when clustering was performed within HLA-allele-positive subsets. Repertoires with fewer than 30,000 or more than 120,000 public chains, plus five repertoires with anomalous nucleotide sharing, were excluded from co-occurrence clustering. TCRdb re-hosts the immuneACCESS table, in-frame sequences only. Its copies lack some clones; in the studies checked, an unresolved V gene accounts for under half of them, and the cause for the rest is not known. Clonal size and the V and J genes are those of that table, whereas D and trimming came from the DNA. Across this sample there are hundreds of thousands of clones, with about 80% seen only once. 15% of the sample lies in the top ten.

Counted from cysteine to phenylalanine, this CDR3 has 14 amino acids. Only CDR3 DNA remains: 42 bases, in frame from the first base. V is clipped by 6 bases and J by 2 bases, and the sequence between their germline boundaries is 11 bases long. Taken from the germline V gene, the CDR1 and CDR2 loops are SGHRS and YFSETQ. The cohort consisted of 650 to 700 healthy bone marrow donors. At the time of sampling, every cohort member was nominally healthy, though immune exposures that went unrecorded were likely present. The donor was CMV seronegative and belonged to the group of several hundred seronegative cohort members. Each donor provided a peripheral blood sample, and peripheral blood mononuclear cells were used for TCR beta sequencing. Genomic DNA extraction from the blood cell samples was performed with the Qiagen DNeasy Blood Extraction Kit. Points the paper makes about the study in general: In a later analysis, several top co-occurrence clusters were reported to appear linked to parvovirus B19, influenza, CMV and Epstein-Barr virus. A further reported finding was that TCR beta sequences accurately predicted the HLA-A and HLA-B alleles for most subjects in the first cohort. A later genetic analysis reported fewer N-insertions in productive TCRs among donors in an Asian-associated ancestry cluster than the approximately 670-donor mean. In a later analysis, some 17,000 TCR beta sequences were associated with specific HLA alleles at a false discovery rate of 0.05. Only TCR beta chains were sequenced in this cohort, and the absence of alpha or paired-chain data limited detectable features. Some IMGT-functional V segments, including TRBV6-2 and TRBV6-3, could not be distinguished by the 87-base-pair reads and were therefore excluded. For the cohort, immune exposure information was limited to CMV serostatus. Correlated functional status among segregating V segments might reflect linkage disequilibrium, but an unknown experimental factor could not be ruled out. A total of some 180 TCR beta chains were listed by the study as associated with cytomegalovirus. Cytomegalovirus status was reported to be diagnosed by the classifier with high specificity and sensitivity in both the original and validation cohorts. A cluster of highly shared sequence variants was judged likely to be a technical artifact of the sequencing pipeline. Across donors, most TCR sequences were observed very rarely, whereas some public TCRs were present in many individuals. In a later analysis, TCR association rates were found to vary across HLA loci, with the most associated TCRs seen for DRB1 alleles and the fewest for HLA-C alleles. Most CMV-associated TCR beta chains appeared to be HLA-restricted in a later analysis, and the HLA associations seemed to be driven largely by CMV exposure. A few of the identified cytomegalovirus-associated TCR beta chains were confirmed in vitro to be specific for cytomegalovirus antigens. Compared with equally common non-associated chains, HLA-associated TCR beta chains in a later analysis were more clonally expanded and had lower generation probabilities. When HLA alleles, especially DR and DQ, strongly co-occurred, TCR associations were difficult to assign to individual alleles. Because counts were too low, about 18 rarely observed V segments, including chromosome 9 orphons, were excluded from the earlier analysis of some 590 of the donors. Presence/absence analyses assumed roughly uniform sequencing depth across donors, an assumption that may not hold. An association between a missense DCLRE1C variant and V-gene and J-gene trimming of TCR beta chains was found in a later genetic analysis and replicated in an independent cohort. It was suggested by the authors that the approach could potentially be generalized to other disease states and immunological phenotypes. Because some donors lacked HLA typing at each locus, the association tests relied only on the typed subset. Broadly in line with IMGT annotations, most TCR beta V segments showed up in productive rearrangements about 87% or about 30% of the time in an earlier analysis of around 600 of the donors.

This receptor was taken from a man between 35 and 55 years old in good health and CMV-seronegative. Specimen: PBMCs. The rearrangement combines TRBV5-1 with TRBJ2-2; perhaps TRBD1 is the D gene, with 5 bases matching. The CDR3 protein sequence reads: CASTDSLNTGELFF. The DNA reads as follows: TGCGCCAGCACCGACAGTCTAAACACCGGGGAGCTGTTTTTT.